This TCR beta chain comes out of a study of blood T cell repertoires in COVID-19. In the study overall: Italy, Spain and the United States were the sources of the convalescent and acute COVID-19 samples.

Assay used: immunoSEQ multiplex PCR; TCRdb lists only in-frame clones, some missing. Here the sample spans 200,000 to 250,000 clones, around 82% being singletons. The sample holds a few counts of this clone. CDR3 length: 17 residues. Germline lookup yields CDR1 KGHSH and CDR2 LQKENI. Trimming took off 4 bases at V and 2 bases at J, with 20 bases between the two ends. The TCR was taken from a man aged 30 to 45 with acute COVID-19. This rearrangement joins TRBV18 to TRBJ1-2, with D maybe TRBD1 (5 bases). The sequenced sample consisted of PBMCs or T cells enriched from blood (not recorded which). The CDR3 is CASSLRKKGRENYGYTF. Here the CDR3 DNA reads TGTGCCAGCTCACTAAGGAAAAAGGGGCGAGAGAACTATGGCTACACCTTC.